The 27 T cell receptor beta chains in this list originate from one sample, sequenced in a study of low-dose radiotherapy and immunotherapy resistance in tumors. Primers targeting TRAV and TRBV primed first-strand cDNA, covering alpha and beta chains. A 20-cycle PCR with a constant-region primer and V-primer adapter amplified TCRs. Each CDR3 protein gets one entry after TCRdb re-called the reads with MiXCR. The sample yields under 9,500 distinct CDR3 sequences, around 80% seen once. These receptors came from a human donor with advanced metastatic prostate, ovarian, gallbladder or colorectal cancer (not recorded which). This table probably holds off-target reads from a library built for another chain.

V gene TRBV11-2 combines with J gene TRBJ2-7, with TRBD2 as a possible D gene (6 bases). This CDR3 has 12 residues. Germline-derived CDR1 and CDR2 are SGHAT and FQNNGV. V lost 5 bases and J 7 bases, leaving 12 bases between the germline ends. The CDR3 sequence is CASSLGGGEQYF. Written as DNA, the CDR3 is TGTGCCAGCAGCCTGGGGGGTGGTGAGCAGTACTTC.

The rearrangement uses TRBV21-1 and TRBJ1-1; the table's D call TRBD1 went unverified against the DNA. TRBV21-1 is a known pseudogene. The length of the CDR3 is 18 residues. The CDR3 DNA sequence: TGTGCCAGCAGCAAAGGTAGATCGTGGGGACAAAAATCGACTGAAGCTTTCTTT. Translated, it gives CASSKGRSWGQKSTEAFF.

The chain recombines TRBV6-2 or TRBV6-3 with TRBJ2-2; D perhaps matches TRBD2 (7 bases). Trimming took off 0 bases at V and 1 base at J, with 12 bases between the two ends. Germline values: CDR1 MNHEY, CDR2 SVGEGT. The CDR3 spans 17 residues. DNA for the CDR3: TGTGCCAGCAGTTACTCGAGGGGGAGGGGGAACACCGGGGAGCTGTTTTTT. Its translation: CASSYSRGRGNTGELFF.

The chain employs TRBV18 and TRBJ1-1; D ambiguous. Germline V gene lookup returns CDR1 KGHSH and CDR2 LQKENI. The CDR3 sequence is 14 residues long. The V end was cut by 0 bases, the J end by 1 base, with 6 bases between. The CDR3 DNA reads as TGTGCCAGCTCACCACCGGCAGGGAACACTGAAGCTTTCTTT. This gives the protein CASSPPAGNTEAFF. Supplemented by reference TRBV18 and TRBJ1-1, the full variable domain reads NAGVMQNPRHLVRRRGQEARLRCSPMKGHSHVYWYRQLPEEGLKFMVYLQKENIIDESGMPKERFSAEFPKEGPSILRIQQVVRGDSAAYFCASSPPAGNTEAFFGQGTRLTVV.

This chain links TRBV28 with TRBJ1-2; D is unclear. Trimming shortened V by 4 bases and J by 4 bases, and 7 bases separated the two germline ends. CDR1 and CDR2 (germline): MDHEN, SYDVKM. The CDR3 totals 12 residues. The CDR3: CASSSVPYGYTF. The CDR3 DNA follows: TGTGCCAGCAGTTCCGTCCCCTATGGCTACACCTTC.

This clonotype was seen once. As DNA, the CDR3 is TGTGCCAGCCGTGGACAGCAGGTTTCGGAGACCCAGTACTTC. Translation gives CASRGQQVSETQYF. The V and J genes are TRBV5-5 and TRBJ2-5, with TRBD1 as a possible D gene (6 bases). The germline gives CDR1 SGHKS, CDR2 YYEKEE (reference sequence). With 7 bases removed from V and 5 bases from J, the gap between germline ends came to 18 bases. CDR3 length: 14 residues.

V gene TRBV29-1 combines with J gene TRBJ2-7; D possibly corresponds to TRBD1 (6 bases). The CDR3 length is 13 residues. Germline-derived CDR1 and CDR2 are SQVTM and ANQGSEA. The V end lost 3 bases, the J end lost 5 bases, and 14 bases lay between the germline ends. The CDR3 region has the DNA TGCAGCGTTGATTCGGACAGATACAACGAGCAGTACTTC. It yields the protein CSVDSDRYNEQYF.

The chain recombines TRBV11-2 with TRBJ1-1; no definite D call. CDR3 length equals 14 residues. The ends were cut back, 5 bases at V and 0 bases at J, with 10 bases in the middle. Germline CDR1 is SGHAT and CDR2 is FQNNGV. CDR3 protein: CASSLSSVNTEAFF. In nucleotides, the CDR3 is TGTGCCAGCAGCCTAAGCTCCGTGAACACTGAAGCTTTCTTT.

The CDR3 bases are TGTGCCTGGAGTGCGACTACCCAAAGACAGTTCTTC. As protein: CAWSATTQRQFF. The chain has TRBV30 and TRBJ2-1, with D maybe TRBD2 (5 bases). Germline V lookup: CDR1 GTSNPN, CDR2 SVGIG (reference sequence). V gave up 1 base and J gave up 13 bases, with 14 bases separating them. This CDR3 is 12 amino acids long.

V usage is TRBV5-4 and J usage is TRBJ2-5; D remains unclear. The CDR3 is made up of 14 amino acids. CDR1 is SGHNT, CDR2 YYREEE, per germline (reference sequence). V shed 3 bases and J shed 1 base, with 10 bases lying between them. As DNA, the CDR3 is TGTGCCAGCAGCTCCTCCGGAGCCCAAGAGACCCAGTACTTC. This gives the protein CASSSSGAQETQYF.

As DNA, the CDR3 is TGTGCCAGCAACTCGGGCGGGGTACGAGAGCAGTTCTTC. Encoded protein: CASNSGGVREQFF. The gene calls are TRBV11-2 and TRBJ2-1; D perhaps matches TRBD2 (6 bases). Trimming cost V 7 bases and J 10 bases, with 17 bases left between them. This CDR3 has 13 residues. Germline V gene lookup returns CDR1 SGHAT and CDR2 FQNNGV. The variable domain in full, with the rest retrieved from reference TRBV11-2 and TRBJ2-1, is EAGVAQSPRYKIIEKRQSVAFWCNPISGHATLYWYQQILGQGPKLLIQFQNNGVVDDSQLPKDRFSAERLKGVDSTLKIQPAKLEDSAVYLCASNSGGVREQFFGPGTRLTVL.

The J gene is TRBJ2-5, the V gene TRBV18; 10 bases line up with TRBD1. The ends lost 6 bases at V and 5 bases at J; junction bases unmatched: 6. Germline lookup yields CDR1 KGHSH and CDR2 LQKENI. This CDR3 comprises 14 residues. CDR3 in amino acids: CASSGTGVMETQYF. The CDR3 DNA sequence: TGTGCCAGCTCGGGGACAGGGGTGATGGAGACCCAGTACTTC. Full variable domain (rest looked up from reference TRBV18 and TRBJ2-5): NAGVMQNPRHLVRRRGQEARLRCSPMKGHSHVYWYRQLPEEGLKFMVYLQKENIIDESGMPKERFSAEFPKEGPSILRIQQVVRGDSAAYFCASSGTGVMETQYFGPGTRLLVL.

V and J are TRBV12-3 or TRBV12-4 and TRBJ1-1, with no clear D. The V end lost 6 bases, the J end lost 0 bases, and 11 bases lay between the germline ends. The CDR3 runs to 14 residues. The CDR3 DNA follows: TGTGCCAGCAGCCTTTCCGATATGAACACTGAAGCTTTCTTT. Translation gives CASSLSDMNTEAFF.

V is TRBV30 and J is TRBJ1-5; D not certain. The V gene's germline CDR1 is GTSNPN and CDR2 SVGIG (reference sequence). The V end was cut by 3 bases, the J end by 0 bases, with 6 bases between. The CDR3 sequence is 13 residues long. The DNA for the CDR3 is TGTGCCTGGAGCACAGATAGCAATCAGCCCCAGCATTTT. Residues: CAWSTDSNQPQHF.

This rearrangement joins TRBV6-6 to TRBJ2-5; 12 bases agree with TRBD2. CDR3 length: 16 residues. Germline loops: CDR1 MNHNY, CDR2 SVGAGI (reference sequence). V was pared by 8 bases and J by 5 bases, with 12 bases of the junction left unmatched. Here the CDR3 reads CASAATSGGLGETQYF. The CDR3 DNA follows: TGTGCCAGCGCGGCCACTAGCGGGGGGCTGGGGGAGACCCAGTACTTC.

The CDR3 DNA follows: TGTGCCAGCACTCAAACGGGATTGGACACTGAAGCTTTCTTT. This encodes CASTQTGLDTEAFF. The chain recombines TRBV12-3 or TRBV12-4 with TRBJ1-1; no definite D call. The CDR3 has 14 amino acids. The ends were cut back, 7 bases at V and 3 bases at J, with 15 bases in the middle.

CDR3 nucleotide sequence: TGTGCCAGCAGTGAGGCCCGACAAGCCCAGCCCCAGCATTTT. Protein product: CASSEARQAQPQHF. The chain couples TRBV2 to TRBJ1-5; no definite D call. The V end lost 3 bases, the J end lost 7 bases, and 13 bases lay between the germline ends. This CDR3 is 14 amino acids long. In germline, CDR1 is SNHLY, CDR2 FYNNEI.

The V gene is TRBV20-1, the J gene TRBJ1-5; 8 positions match TRBD1. The germline CDR1 and CDR2 sequences are DFQATT and SNEGSKA (reference sequence). This CDR3 comprises 15 residues. V was pared by 5 bases and J by 7 bases, with 13 bases of the junction left unmatched. The CDR3 nucleotides read TGCAGTGCTCATAACTCCGGGACAGGCCGCCAGCCCCAGCATTTT. Amino acid sequence: CSAHNSGTGRQPQHF.

V and J are TRBV29-1 and TRBJ1-1; 7 positions agree with TRBD1. V lost 7 bases and J lost 8; bases outside the gene matches: 7. From germline, CDR1 is SQVTM and CDR2 ANQGSEA. The CDR3 runs 11 residues. The CDR3 reads CSAKRDREAFF. The CDR3 bases are TGCAGCGCCAAGCGGGACAGAGAAGCTTTCTTT.

This clonotype turned up a few times. The chain is built from TRBV18 and TRBJ2-2; the match to TRBD1 covers 7 bases. Looked up from germline, CDR1 is KGHSH and CDR2 is LQKENI. Germline trimming cut 2 bases from V and 3 bases from J; bases unmatched to any gene: 3. This CDR3 region has 15 residues. Here the CDR3 reads CASSPRQGDTGELFF. The CDR3 nucleotides are TGTGCCAGCTCACCAAGACAGGGCGACACCGGGGAGCTGTTTTTT.

The chain joins TRBV14 to TRBJ2-7; D might be TRBD2 (5 bases). In germline, CDR1 is SGHDN, CDR2 FVKESK. The CDR3 is 15 amino acids. Between the trimmed V and J ends, which lost 1 base and 2 bases, there was a span of 12 bases. The CDR3 region is CASSQVLSGTYEQYF. The CDR3 nucleotides read TGTGCCAGCAGCCAAGTTCTGAGCGGAACCTACGAGCAGTACTTC.

The chain couples TRBV5-1 to TRBJ1-3, with TRBD1 as a possible D gene (5 bases). Per germline, CDR1 SGHRS and CDR2 YFSETQ. The V end lost 4 bases, the J end lost 0 bases, and 17 bases lay between the germline ends. CDR3 length equals 17 residues. The CDR3, as DNA: TGCGCCAGCAGCCCTTCAACGGGGCTCGACTCTGGAAACACCATATATTTT. As protein: CASSPSTGLDSGNTIYF.

The chain combines TRBV19 with TRBJ1-6; TRBD1 matches 7 bases. Germline CDR1 is LNHDA and CDR2 is SQIVND (reference sequence). This CDR3 comprises 13 residues. V was clipped by 6 bases and J by 9 bases; unmatched bases: 5. This CDR3 is CASRLGTASPLHF. The CDR3 region has the DNA TGTGCCAGTAGACTGGGGACAGCTTCACCCCTCCACTTT.

The rearrangement uses TRBV11-2 and TRBJ2-5; a possible D gene is TRBD2 (5 bases). The CDR3 extends over 15 amino acids. Germline values: CDR1 SGHAT, CDR2 FQNNGV. Trimming removed 5 bases at V and 5 bases at J, with 18 bases between. CDR3 nucleotide sequence: TGTGCCAGCAGCCCCCGGGGTGGCTTGGTGGAGACCCAGTACTTC. Its protein is CASSPRGGLVETQYF.

V gene TRBV6-1 combines with J gene TRBJ1-1, with a possible D match to TRBD1 (5 bases). The germline V and J ends were trimmed by 4 bases and 0 bases, with 18 bases remaining between them. CDR3 length: 17 amino acids. CDR1 and CDR2 from the germline V gene are MNHNS and SASEGT. The CDR3 nucleotides read TGTGCCAGCAGTGGGATGGGGTCAGGGAACATGAACACTGAAGCTTTCTTT. As protein: CASSGMGSGNMNTEAFF.

This clonotype was found a few times. The chain carries TRBV4-2 and TRBJ2-7, with a tentative D call TRBD1 (5 bases). The CDR3 runs to 16 residues. V lost 0 bases and J 0 bases, leaving 12 bases between the germline ends. Germline V gene data show CDR1 as LGHNA and CDR2 as YNFKEQ. CDR3: CASSQDQGFSSYEQYF. CDR3 DNA: TGTGCCAGCAGCCAAGATCAGGGCTTTAGCTCCTACGAGCAGTACTTC.

The J gene is TRBJ2-7, the V gene TRBV21-1; TRBD1, the table's D call, lacks a check against the DNA. TRBV21-1 corresponds to a pseudogene. The CDR3 consists of 17 residues. DNA of the CDR3: TGTGCCAGCAGCAAAGAGGTTGGGGCCCCCATATGGGACGAGCAGTACTTC. Translating it yields CASSKEVGAPIWDEQYF.